The clone carrying this T cell receptor (beta chain) was seen a few times. Its antigen is unidentified. Time point described: newly diagnosed GD, antithyroid drugs for less than 3 months. Preparation of the TCR library used RNA extracted from PBMCs. TCR beta libraries were built with iRepertoire HTBI primers and Arm-PCR of CDR3 regions. TCRdb re-derived calls from the multiplex PCR reads in MiXCR, one entry per CDR3 protein. In the table there are 550,000 to 700,000 distinct CDR3 sequences, about 16% of which are singletons. This sample was included in a study of regulatory T cells in long-lasting Graves disease. Study-level information: Freshly diagnosed Graves' patients had used antithyroid drugs for under 3 months.

Findings of the study overall: TRBV28, TRBJ1-2 and TRBJ2-5 were segments that persistent disease favored.

V trimming: 5 bases; J trimming: 10 bases; junction bases outside the gene matches: 11. The CDR3 has 14 amino acids. Germline CDR1 reads SEHNR; CDR2 reads FQNEAQ (reference sequence). The same sample was also used in a study of T cells in Graves' hyperthyroidism and ophthalmopathy. That report adds: An initial round of RT-PCR targeting the TCR CDR3 relied on the HTBI primer set.

The sequence came from a young man with Graves disease. Material: peripheral blood mononuclear cells (PBMCs), obtained at new diagnosis, from a patient treated with antithyroid drugs. The chain joins TRBV7-9 to TRBJ2-1; 7 nucleotides agree with TRBD2. The CDR3 DNA reads TGTGCCAGCAGCCGACTAGCCGACCGAGAAGAGCAGTTCTTC. Protein sequence: CASSRLADREEQFF.